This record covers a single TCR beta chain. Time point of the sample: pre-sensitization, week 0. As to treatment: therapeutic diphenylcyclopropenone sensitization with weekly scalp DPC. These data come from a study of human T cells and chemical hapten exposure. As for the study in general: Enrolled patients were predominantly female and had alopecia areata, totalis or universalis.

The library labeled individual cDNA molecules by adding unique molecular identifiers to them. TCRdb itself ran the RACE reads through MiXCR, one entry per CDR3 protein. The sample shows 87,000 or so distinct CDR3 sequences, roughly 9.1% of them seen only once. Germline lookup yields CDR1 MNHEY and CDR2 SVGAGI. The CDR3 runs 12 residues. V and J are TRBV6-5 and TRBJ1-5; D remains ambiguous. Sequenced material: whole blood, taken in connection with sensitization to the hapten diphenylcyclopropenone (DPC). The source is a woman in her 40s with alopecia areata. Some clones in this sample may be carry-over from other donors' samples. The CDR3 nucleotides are TGTGGGGTGGGTCAGTACAATCAGCCCCAGCATTTT. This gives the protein CGVGQYNQPQHF.